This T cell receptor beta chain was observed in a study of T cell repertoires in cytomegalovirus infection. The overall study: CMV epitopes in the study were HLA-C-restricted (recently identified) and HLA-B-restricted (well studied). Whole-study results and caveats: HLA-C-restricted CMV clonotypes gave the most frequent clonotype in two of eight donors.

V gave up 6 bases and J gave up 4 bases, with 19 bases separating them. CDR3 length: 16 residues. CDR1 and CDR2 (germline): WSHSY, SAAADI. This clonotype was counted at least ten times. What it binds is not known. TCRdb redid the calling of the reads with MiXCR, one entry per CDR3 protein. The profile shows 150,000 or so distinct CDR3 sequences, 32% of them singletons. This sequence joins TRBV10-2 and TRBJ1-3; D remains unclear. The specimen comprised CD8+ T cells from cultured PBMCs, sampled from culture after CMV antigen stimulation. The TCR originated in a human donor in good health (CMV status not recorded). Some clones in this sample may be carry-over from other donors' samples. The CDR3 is CASSQPLFGRGNTIYF. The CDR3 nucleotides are TGCGCCAGCAGCCAACCTCTCTTCGGCAGGGGAAACACCATATATTTT.